This entry lists 3 T cell receptor beta chains sequenced from one sample in a study of blood T cell repertoires in COVID-19. The method was immunoSEQ multiplex PCR; TCRdb's version includes in-frame clones alone and lacks a portion of them. This table holds some 150,000 clones, 87% found once. Source material: peripheral blood. These receptor sequences come from a woman aged 55 to 70 who had recovered from COVID-19.

The chain recombines TRBV5-5 with TRBJ2-5, with TRBD2 matching over 7 bases. This CDR3 is 15 amino acids long. With V trimmed by 1 base and J by 5 bases, 8 bases remained unmatched. Germline loops: CDR1 SGHKS, CDR2 YYEKEE (reference sequence). This CDR3 reads CASSLLQGGTETQYF. The CDR3 DNA reads as TGTGCCAGCAGCTTGTTGCAGGGAGGGACGGAGACCCAGTACTTC.

The chain combines TRBV28 with TRBJ2-7; 8 bases match TRBD1. The germline gives CDR1 MDHEN, CDR2 SYDVKM. V shed 7 bases and J 6 bases; nucleotides not matched to a gene: 11. The CDR3 has 14 residues. The CDR3 nucleotides are TGTGCCAGCACCCGGGGCAGGGGGCGAGGCGAGCAGTACTTC. The encoded protein is CASTRGRGRGEQYF.

The V call is TRBV7-8, the J call TRBJ1-4; 7 bases align to TRBD1. This CDR3 is built from 15 residues. V shed 2 bases, J shed 7 bases, and the junction held 7 bases outside the gene matches. In germline, CDR1 is SGHVS, CDR2 FQNEAQ. CDR3 DNA sequence: TGTGCCAGCAGCTTAAGACTAGGGGGCACTGAAAAACTGTTTTTT. Residues: CASSLRLGGTEKLFF.